One TCR beta chain is described in this entry. This sample stems from a study of control samples from healthy donors and cancer patients. Profiling relied on immunoSEQ multiplex PCR, and the TCRdb table lists in-frame clones only, not all of them. The sample lists some 130,000 clones, about 95% occurring once. V lost 4 bases to trimming and J lost 7 bases; unmatched junction nucleotides: 19. From germline, CDR1 is LNHDA and CDR2 SQIVND (reference sequence). The length of the CDR3 is 20 residues. The receptor was derived from a man aged 25-40 years in good health. This chain links TRBV19 with TRBJ2-1, with TRBD2 matching 13 bases. Sample: blood. The DNA for the CDR3 is TGTGCCAGTAGTACCCCGGGACTAGCGGGGACCACCGTAAAGAGGAATGAGCAGTTCTTC. Translated, it gives CASSTPGLAGTTVKRNEQFF.